This T cell receptor (beta chain) is drawn from a study of blood T cell repertoires in COVID-19. Per the original methods: Reference gene primer amplification yielded estimated nucleated cell counts. Data came from immunoSEQ multiplex PCR; TCRdb stores just in-frame clones and leaves some out. V and J calls and clone size are copied from that table; D and trimming were computed from the DNA. The table has over 150,000 clones, 70% to 80% seen once; the top ten hold around 20%. Enrollees, about 18 to 95 years old, lived in approximately 25 US areas. This clone was detected a few times. The sequencing sample was made of PBMCs or T cells enriched from blood (not recorded which). This receptor was taken from a woman in her seventies in a cohort exposed to, infected with or recovered from COVID-19 (not recorded which).

This CDR3 reads CASSPRQGMLNEQFF. Written as DNA, the CDR3 is TGCGCCAGCAGCCCACGACAGGGGATGCTCAATGAGCAGTTCTTC. The chain carries TRBV5-1 and TRBJ2-1, with TRBD1 matching 8 bases. Germline V gives CDR1 SGHRS, CDR2 YFSETQ. J lost 6 bases, V lost 4 bases, and 9 bases had no gene match. The CDR3 consists of 15 residues.